The subject of this entry is one TCR beta chain. This sample stems from a study of shared clonotypes between healthy human individuals. Genomic DNA for unsorted samples, which was extracted with the QIAamp DNA Blood Mini kit, came from around 93 million PBMCs. Trimming took off 3 bases at V and 6 bases at J, with 17 bases between the two ends. This CDR3 contains 14 residues. Germline V gene data show CDR1 as SQVTM and CDR2 as ANQGSEA. TCRdb's copy holds only in-frame clones and misses some; the assay was immunoSEQ multiplex PCR. The data show roughly 500,000 clones, 79% seen once. This sequence joins TRBV29-1 and TRBJ1-1, with D possibly being TRBD1 (6 bases). The sequenced material came from PBMCs. The source of this sequence is a woman aged 40 to 50 in good health. Some clones in this sample may be carry-over from other donors' samples. CDR3 sequence: CSVDWRTDKAEAFF. In DNA form, the CDR3 reads TGCAGCGTTGATTGGAGGACAGATAAGGCTGAAGCTTTCTTT.